The present entry profiles one T cell receptor beta chain with its context. The sample is drawn from a study of cytomegalovirus exposure and HLA in healthy donors. This PCR relied on a set of 60 Vbeta primers and 13 Jbeta primers. Libraries were prepared by immunoSEQ multiplex PCR; TCRdb keeps only in-frame clonotypes and omits some of them. The data show around 140,000 clones, with approximately 8.9% seen just once and over 6.5% held by the top ten. Per the germline V gene, CDR1 is SGHTA and CDR2 is FQGNSA. CDR3 length equals 12 residues. Trimming took 3 bases from V and 3 from J, leaving 6 bases between them.

The V and J genes are TRBV7-2 and TRBJ2-7; D gene ambiguous. The sequencing sample was made of PBMCs. The TCR comes from a woman in her thirties or forties in good health and CMV-seropositive. Here the CDR3 reads CASSLGSYEQYF. CDR3 nucleotide sequence: TGTGCCAGCAGCTTGGGCAGCTACGAGCAGTACTTC.